These T cell receptor beta chains were read from a single sample in a study of blood T cell repertoires in COVID-19. Measured with immunoSEQ multiplex PCR; TCRdb has only the in-frame clones, and not every one. In the table there are 150,000 to 200,000 clones, about 85% of which are singletons. The sample consisted of peripheral blood. These receptors were collected from a man between 60 and 75 years old who had recovered from COVID-19. The CDR3 runs from the conserved cysteine through the conserved F or W. A D gene is named only where the DNA matches it firmly.

>TRBV6-5|TRBJ1-1|-
CASSYSNPGRNTEAFF
>TRBV30|TRBJ1-3|-
CAWSRGQSSGNTIYF
>TRBV4-1|TRBJ2-3|TRBD2
CASSLAGGPDTQYF
>TRBV5-1|TRBJ1-6|TRBD1
CASSFGQGMTPLHF
>TRBV9|TRBJ2-3|TRBD2
CASPRVGLAGGTDTQYF
>TRBV7-2|TRBJ2-3|-
CASSSDYLDTQYF
>TRBV5-1|TRBJ2-4|-
CASSLAAQGHIQYF
>TRBV4-2|TRBJ2-4|TRBD2
CASSQVGSGGGNIQYF
>TRBV5-1|TRBJ1-2|-
CASSFYGQVYGYTF
>TRBV9|TRBJ2-5|TRBD2
CASSVVGLASKETQYF
>TRBV30|TRBJ1-5|-
CACSDSFNQPQHF
>TRBV21-1|TRBJ2-1|-
CASSKEDSGGLAFF
>TRBV5-1|TRBJ2-7|TRBD2
CASSHDLAGGRYEQYF
>TRBV24-1|TRBJ2-1|TRBD2
CATSQRAGGLHEQFF
>TRBV6-2/TRBV6-3|TRBJ2-7|TRBD1
CASSPGTVGLYEQYF
>TRBV7-2|TRBJ1-2|-
CASSPSMSAGGYTF
>TRBV27|TRBJ1-3|-
CATLSQGGNTIYF
>TRBV6-4|TRBJ2-5|TRBD2
CASSRTSGERTYF
>TRBV6-5|TRBJ2-3|-
CASSTGTSPSDTQYF
>TRBV7-2|TRBJ1-1|-
CASSLNSWRRGNQAFF
>TRBV30|TRBJ1-2|-
CAWSVGGTRYTF
>TRBV9|TRBJ2-3|TRBD2
CASSEGTTLDTQYF
>TRBV6-5|TRBJ1-6|-
CASFLGSSYNSPLHF
>TRBV9|TRBJ2-2|TRBD1
CASSRQGNTGELFF
>TRBV19|TRBJ2-7|-
CASSSGQLSYEQYF
>TRBV7-9|TRBJ2-1|-
CASSLDYFGENEQFF
>TRBV6-5|TRBJ1-1|-
CASSYGGTTSAFF
>TRBV7-3|TRBJ2-1|TRBD2
CASSLRPSLAGEYNEQFF
>TRBV18|TRBJ1-2|-
CASSPRGRGDGYTF
>TRBV10-3|TRBJ1-2|-
CAISQEYGYTF
>TRBV19|TRBJ2-5|TRBD1
CASSTHRTGKETQYF
>TRBV19|TRBJ2-2|-
CASSIGRVGRNGANTGELFF
>TRBV7-8|TRBJ1-5|-
CASSFWPQDQPQHF
>TRBV5-1|TRBJ2-2|TRBD1
CASSPGDRGIGELFF
>TRBV19|TRBJ1-2|TRBD1
CASSPDRVVSGYTF
>TRBV14|TRBJ2-5|TRBD2
CASSQHGTSRRETQYF
>TRBV6-5|TRBJ1-1|-
CASRERPLEAFF
>TRBV7-9|TRBJ1-1|-
CASSPSLNQNTEAFF
>TRBV3-1/TRBV3-2|TRBJ1-2|TRBD1
CASSQDSTGGNYGYTF
>TRBV29-1|TRBJ1-1|-
CSVIGGAEAFF
>TRBV19|TRBJ1-6|-
CASSSGTPGVYNSPLHF
>TRBV7-9|TRBJ2-3|TRBD1
CASSLGGGTGGRTQYF
>TRBV19|TRBJ2-1|-
CASSIEGSGYEYNEQFF
>TRBV5-1|TRBJ1-2|TRBD1
CASSLWGQGAGYTF
>TRBV6-5|TRBJ1-1|-
CASSGRDEAFF
>TRBV7-2|TRBJ2-3|TRBD1
CASSLGTGTGRDTQYF
>TRBV30|TRBJ2-1|TRBD2
CAWSELSGGAGFF
>TRBV24-1|TRBJ2-4|-
CATSDRKAGWNIQYF